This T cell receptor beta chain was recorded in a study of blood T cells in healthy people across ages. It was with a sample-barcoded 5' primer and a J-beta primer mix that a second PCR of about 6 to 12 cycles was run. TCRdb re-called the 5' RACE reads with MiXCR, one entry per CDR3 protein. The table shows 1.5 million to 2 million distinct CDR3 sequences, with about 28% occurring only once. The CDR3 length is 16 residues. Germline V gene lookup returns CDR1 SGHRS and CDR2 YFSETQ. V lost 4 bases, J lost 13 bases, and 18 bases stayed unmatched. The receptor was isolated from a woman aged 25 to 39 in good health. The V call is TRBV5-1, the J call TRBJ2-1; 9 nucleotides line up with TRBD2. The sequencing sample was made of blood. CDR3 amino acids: CASSLSGGLVQETQFF. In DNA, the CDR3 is TGCGCCAGCAGCCTTAGCGGGGGTCTCGTCCAGGAGACCCAGTTCTTC.